This T cell receptor beta chain comes out of a study of T cell responses to AZD1222 COVID-19 vaccine. Repertoires were generated with immunoSEQ multiplex PCR, while TCRdb's copy carries only in-frame clones and drops some. The sample includes 90,000 to 150,000 clones, about 92% of them seen just once. CDR3 length: 14 amino acids. Germline CDR1 reads MDHEN; CDR2 reads SYDVKM. V was shortened by 5 bases and J by 4 bases, with 14 bases between the two germline ends. This TCR came from an adult who received the AZD1222 COVID-19 vaccine. The J gene is TRBJ1-2, the V gene TRBV28, with D perhaps matching TRBD1 (5 bases). Sequenced material: peripheral blood, taken 28 days after the second AZD1222 dose. The CDR3 reads CASSTWDGIYGYTF. CDR3 nucleotide sequence: TGTGCCAGCAGTACCTGGGACGGTATCTATGGCTACACCTTC.